This entry is about one TCR beta chain. Its target is not known. The data derive from a study of T cell repertoires in cytomegalovirus infection. On the study more broadly: Well-studied HLA-B-restricted epitopes and recently identified HLA-C-restricted epitopes of CMV were both used in the study.

The study, taken as a whole, reports: What dominated the ex vivo response were HLA-C-restricted CMV-specific TCR beta clonotypes. Of the TCR beta families, the public ones yielded a cumulative frequency that identified carriers of CMV plus the relevant HLA.

MiXCR, applied by TCRdb to the reads, yields one record per CDR3 protein. The table includes approximately 1,000,000 distinct CDR3 sequences, around a third detected once. This TCR was sampled from a human donor in good health (CMV status not recorded). Some clones in this sample may be carry-over from other donors' samples. This specimen was cultured CD8+ T cells from PBMCs, taken from culture after CMV antigen stimulation.

In DNA form, the CDR3 reads TGTGCCACCAGCAGAGGACGGGACCTGAACACTGAAGCTTTCTTT. Translation gives CATSRGRDLNTEAFF. This chain joins TRBV15 and TRBJ1-1, with D possibly matching TRBD1 (5 bases). Looked up from germline, CDR1 is LNHNV and CDR2 is YYDKDF (reference sequence). CDR3 size: 15 residues. Trimming took off 1 base at V and 0 bases at J, with 9 bases between the two ends.